A selection of T cell receptor beta chains follows, all from one sample in a study of T cell changes during pregnancy in multiple sclerosis. The assay was immunoSEQ multiplex PCR, and TCRdb's table has in-frame clones only and misses some. Here the sample spans about 62,000 clones, 89% being singletons. Here the sequenced sample was peripheral blood, taken in the first trimester of pregnancy. The origin of the receptors is a female donor with multiple sclerosis, enrolled in a pregnancy study. Each CDR3 is given with its conserved first and last residue. Each record gives: clone size, V gene, D gene, J gene, CDR3 protein, CDR3 DNA. The D gene is left open where the match is weak. Size is omitted from some rows. Given values are once, few, many or a class for expanded clones.

-	TRBV7-2	-	TRBJ2-2	CASSLNEVQDTGELFF	TGTGCCAGCAGCTTAAACGAGGTCCAAGACACCGGGGAGCTGTTTTTT
-	TRBV11-3	TRBD1	TRBJ2-3	CASSQRQGTDTQYF	TGTGCCAGCAGCCAGAGACAGGGGACAGATACGCAGTATTTT
-	TRBV27	-	TRBJ1-1	CATLVGNTEAFF	TGTGCCACCCTCGTGGGCAACACTGAAGCTTTCTTT
-	TRBV7-9	-	TRBJ2-7	CASSLSSASYEQYF	TGTGCCAGCAGCTTATCTAGTGCGTCCTACGAGCAGTACTTC
few	TRBV30	-	TRBJ1-3	CAQKGDSGNTIYF	TGTGCCCAGAAAGGGGATTCTGGAAACACCATATATTTT
-	TRBV28	TRBD1	TRBJ2-1	CASSDIPGQRSSYNEQFF	TGTGCCAGCAGTGACATTCCGGGACAGCGGAGCTCCTACAATGAGCAGTTCTTC
medium-sized	TRBV7-2	-	TRBJ2-7	CASSLGLEANEQYF	TGTGCCAGCAGCTTAGGGTTAGAGGCGAACGAGCAGTACTTC
once	TRBV11-2	-	TRBJ1-1	CASSFFGGENTEAFF	TGTGCCAGCAGCTTCTTCGGTGGAGAGAACACTGAAGCTTTCTTT
-	TRBV10-3	-	TRBJ2-7	CAISESITGRPYF	TGTGCCATCAGTGAGTCGATTACAGGCAGGCCCTACTTC
-	TRBV9	TRBD1	TRBJ1-1	CASSGTVNTEAFF	TGTGCCAGCTCCGGGACAGTGAACACTGAAGCTTTCTTT
-	TRBV14	-	TRBJ2-7	CASSQGRSRVQYEQYF	TGTGCCAGCAGCCAAGGTAGGAGTCGGGTCCAATACGAGCAGTACTTC
-	TRBV7-2	TRBD2	TRBJ2-5	CASSPVHRLAVETQYF	TGTGCCAGCAGCCCCGTCCACCGGCTAGCGGTGGAGACCCAGTACTTC
-	TRBV9	TRBD1	TRBJ2-5	CASSSRTGKETQYF	TGTGCCAGCAGCTCCCGGACAGGGAAAGAGACCCAGTACTTC
-	TRBV5-4	-	TRBJ2-7	CASSLDQGGIYEQYF	TGTGCCAGCAGCTTGGACCAGGGAGGAATATACGAGCAGTACTTC
-	TRBV4-3	TRBD1	TRBJ2-6	CASSQGDRGTGANVLTF	TGCGCCAGCAGCCAAGGAGACAGGGGGACTGGGGCCAACGTCCTGACTTTC
-	TRBV5-4	-	TRBJ1-2	CASSLGGLNGYTF	TGTGCCAGCAGCTTGGGTGGGCTTAATGGCTACACCTTC
-	TRBV7-9	TRBD1	TRBJ1-4	CASSTRDSPNEKLFF	TGTGCCAGCAGCACAAGGGACAGCCCTAATGAAAAACTGTTTTTT
-	TRBV6-5	TRBD2	TRBJ2-7	CASSYLGTSREQYF	TGTGCCAGCAGTTACCTTGGGACTAGCAGAGAGCAGTACTTC
-	TRBV15	-	TRBJ2-3	CATSSTLIGADTQYF	TGTGCCACCAGCAGTACCTTAATTGGAGCGGATACGCAGTATTTT
-	TRBV5-1	-	TRBJ2-1	CASSPQTSRGNEQFF	TGCGCCAGCAGCCCCCAGACTAGTCGGGGCAATGAGCAGTTCTTC
-	TRBV7-9	TRBD1	TRBJ2-1	CASSLDPGQGSVNEQFF	TGTGCCAGCAGCTTAGATCCGGGACAGGGCTCCGTCAATGAGCAGTTCTTC
-	TRBV19	-	TRBJ1-2	CASRDTFYGYTF	TGTGCCAGTAGGGACACGTTCTATGGCTACACCTTC
-	TRBV5-6	TRBD1	TRBJ2-5	CASSWGQGTGLKTQYF	TGTGCCAGCAGCTGGGGACAGGGGACTGGCCTGAAGACCCAGTACTTC
-	TRBV11-2	-	TRBJ1-1	CASTFTTGNTEAFF	TGTGCCAGCACCTTCACGACAGGGAACACTGAAGCTTTCTTT
-	TRBV5-1	-	TRBJ1-4	CASSLVGANEKLFF	TGCGCCAGCAGCTTGGTAGGGGCTAATGAAAAACTGTTTTTT
-	TRBV4-1	-	TRBJ2-1	CASALTENSYNEQFF	TGCGCCAGCGCGTTAACAGAAAATTCCTACAATGAGCAGTTCTTC